The 23 T cell receptor beta chains below were found in one sample sequenced in a study of blood T cells in healthy people across ages. Using a J-beta primer mix together with a sample-barcoded 5' primer, a second PCR was run for roughly 7 to 11 cycles. TCRdb passed the 5' RACE reads through MiXCR, listing each CDR3 protein once. The sample has roughly 1,800,000 distinct CDR3 sequences; around 50% are singletons. Sequencing was carried out using blood. The receptor source for this set is a woman aged 40 to 49 in good health.

Details on this clonotype: At one boundary the junction diverges from the germline segment, which might be a read error. The rearrangement joins TRBV7-2 to TRBJ2-1; D unclear. CDR3 length: 12 residues. Germline lookup yields CDR1 SGHTA and CDR2 FQGNSA. The CDR3 sequence: CAGSFWGNEQFF. The CDR3 DNA sequence: TGTGCCGGCAGCTTTTGGGGCAATGAGCAGTTCTTC.

The rearrangement joins TRBV10-3 to TRBJ2-3, with 11 bases fitting TRBD2. V was pared by 5 bases and J by 2 bases, with 3 bases of the junction left unmatched. Germline V gives CDR1 ENHRY, CDR2 SYGVKD. This CDR3 is built from 15 residues. In nucleotides, the CDR3 is TGTGCCATCAGTCAACTAGCGGGGGACACAGATACGCAGTATTTT. Its translation is CAISQLAGDTDTQYF.

Note on this clonotype: A junction boundary mismatches the germline segment, possibly from a read error. The rearrangement uses TRBV7-9 and TRBJ2-5, with unresolved D. The end of the DNA aligns better with TRBJ2-7, so the J call may be wrong. Germline CDR1 SEHNR, CDR2 FQNEAQ (reference sequence). This CDR3 has 13 residues. CDR3 sequence reads: CTSSKKGGYEQYF. The DNA for the CDR3 is TGTACCAGCAGCAAAAAGGGCGGCTACGAGCAGTACTTC.

This clonotype turned up a few times. The genes are TRBV7-2 and TRBJ2-1; TRBD1 is a possible D gene (5 bases). Germline values: CDR1 SGHTA, CDR2 FQGNSA. V was trimmed by 1 base and J by 5 bases, leaving 12 bases between them. The CDR3 is 15 residues long. As DNA, the CDR3 is TGTGCCAGCAGCTTAGAATCCCAGGGTGACAATGAGCAGTTCTTC. The encoded protein is CASSLESQGDNEQFF.

The V and J genes are TRBV7-9 and TRBJ2-7; D might be TRBD1 (6 bases). The CDR3 extends over 15 amino acids. The V end was cut by 5 bases, the J end by 7 bases, with 21 bases between. Germline-derived CDR1 and CDR2 are SEHNR and FQNEAQ (reference sequence). The CDR3 is CASSAPQGMFDEQYF. The CDR3 DNA reads TGTGCCAGCAGCGCCCCACAGGGAATGTTCGATGAGCAGTACTTC.

The chain carries TRBV6-2 or TRBV6-3 and TRBJ2-3; no clear D gene. The germline V gene has CDR1 MNHEY and CDR2 SVGEGT. The germline V and J ends were trimmed by 3 bases and 0 bases, with 10 bases remaining between them. This CDR3 has 15 amino acids. The CDR3 sequence: CASSYQPTSTDTQYF. The DNA for the CDR3 is TGTGCCAGCAGTTATCAGCCGACTAGCACAGATACGCAGTATTTT.

This chain links TRBV12-3 or TRBV12-4 with TRBJ2-2; 11 bases align to TRBD2. J lost 9 bases, V lost 3 bases, and 12 bases had no gene match. The CDR3 consists of 17 residues. The CDR3, as DNA: TGTGCCAGCAGTTTCGAAACTAGCGGGGGCCATAAAAGGGAGCTGTTTTTT. Translated, it gives CASSFETSGGHKRELFF.

The rearrangement uses TRBV11-1 and TRBJ2-5; the D gene could be TRBD1 or TRBD2 (5 bases each). This CDR3 has 17 residues. Germline CDR1 SGHAT, CDR2 FQDESV (reference sequence). V lost 0 bases to trimming and J lost 1 base, with 15 bases between them. The CDR3, as DNA: TGTGCCAGCAGCTTAGCGACGGGGCAGGGCCTCCAAGAGACCCAGTACTTC. Translating it yields CASSLATGQGLQETQYF.

This clonotype was observed a handful of times. J is TRBJ2-5 and V is TRBV27, with D perhaps matching TRBD1 (6 bases). The CDR3 is 14 residues long. Trimming took off 3 bases at V and 3 bases at J, with 11 bases between the two ends. The germline CDR1 and CDR2 sequences are MNHEY and SMNVEV (reference sequence). CDR3 DNA sequence: TGTGCCAGCAGTTTGATGGGGGCGAAAGAGACCCAGTACTTC. Amino acid sequence: CASSLMGAKETQYF.

The rearrangement uses TRBV29-1 and TRBJ2-3, with a weak D call TRBD2 (6 bases). CDR1 and CDR2 from the germline V gene are SQVTM and ANQGSEA. Trimming cost V 3 bases and J 1 base, with 11 bases left between them. This CDR3 comprises 14 residues. The DNA for the CDR3 is TGCAGCGTTGACTTGGACTATGGCACAGATACGCAGTATTTT. It specifies CSVDLDYGTDTQYF.

This chain links TRBV27 with TRBJ2-1; D ambiguous. Germline V gene data show CDR1 as MNHEY and CDR2 as SMNVEV (reference sequence). The CDR3 has 14 amino acids. The germline V and J ends were trimmed by 2 bases and 5 bases, with 10 bases remaining between them. The CDR3 spells CASSLIGVHNEQFF. The CDR3 nucleotides read TGTGCCAGCAGTTTAATAGGCGTACACAATGAGCAGTTCTTC.

This clonotype was recorded a few times. The chain is built from TRBV6-2 or TRBV6-3 and TRBJ2-3; no clear D gene. CDR1 and CDR2 (germline): MNHEY, SVGEGT. Trimming took off 7 bases at V and 2 bases at J, with 28 bases between the two ends. This CDR3 comprises 19 residues. CDR3 nucleotides: TGTGCCAGCACCTACGCTACACCTCTCCCGATCCGTGTCACAGATACGCAGTATTTT. Its protein is CASTYATPLPIRVTDTQYF.

The sample holds a few counts of this clonotype. V gene TRBV6-5 combines with J gene TRBJ2-7; 7 nucleotides match TRBD1. CDR3 size: 16 residues. The ends lost 3 bases at V and 0 bases at J; junction bases unmatched: 8. From germline, CDR1 is MNHEY and CDR2 SVGAGI. The CDR3 sequence is CASSYRLTGSSYEQYF. Here the CDR3 DNA reads TGTGCCAGCAGTTATAGATTGACAGGGAGCTCCTACGAGCAGTACTTC.

The chain recombines TRBV25-1 with TRBJ1-4; a possible D gene is TRBD1 (5 bases). Germline V lookup: CDR1 MGHDK, CDR2 SYGVNS. The ends were cut back, 9 bases at V and 0 bases at J, with 11 bases in the middle. CDR3 size: 14 residues. The CDR3 nucleotides are TGTGCCAGTTGCGGGGCAGCAACTAATGAAAAACTGTTTTTT. It yields the protein CASCGAATNEKLFF.

J is TRBJ2-1 and V is TRBV5-5, with TRBD2 matching 8 bases. The CDR3 is 15 amino acids. The germline V gene has CDR1 SGHKS and CDR2 YYEKEE (reference sequence). Germline trimming cut 4 bases from V and 3 bases from J; bases unmatched to any gene: 6. The CDR3 nucleotides read TGTGCCAGCAGCCCGGGACTAGTTGGCTACAATGAGCAGTTCTTC. It is translated as CASSPGLVGYNEQFF.

The rearrangement joins TRBV4-1 to TRBJ2-7, with TRBD2 matching over 9 bases. The length of the CDR3 is 15 residues. V dropped 2 bases and J dropped 3; count of bases not matched to a gene: 5. CDR1 is MGHRA, CDR2 YSYEKL, per germline. Here the CDR3 DNA reads TGCGCCAGCAGCCAACTAGCGGGGTCTTTCTACGAGCAGTACTTC. It codes for CASSQLAGSFYEQYF.

The genes are TRBV20-1 and TRBJ2-1, with D possibly being TRBD2 (5 bases). There are 16 residues in the CDR3. Deletions cut 0 bases from V and 7 bases from J, with 19 bases between. Per the germline V gene, CDR1 is DFQATT and CDR2 is SNEGSKA (reference sequence). For the CDR3, the DNA is TGCAGTGCTAGAGATTCTGGGCTAGCAGTGGAAAATGAGCAGTTCTTC. As protein: CSARDSGLAVENEQFF.

The chain links TRBV28 to TRBJ1-5; D is unclear. Germline V gives CDR1 MDHEN, CDR2 SYDVKM. The CDR3 is 17 residues long. The V and J ends lost 4 bases and 0 bases respectively, with 16 bases between them. CDR3 sequence (DNA): TGTGCCAGCAGTTCTCACACCAAATCCTATAGCAATCAGCCCCAGCATTTT. Residues: CASSSHTKSYSNQPQHF.

The V and J genes are TRBV6-1 and TRBJ1-2, with a possible D match to TRBD1 (5 bases). The germline V and J ends were trimmed by 8 bases and 2 bases, with 18 bases remaining between them. Germline V CDR1 and CDR2: MNHNS, SASEGT. This CDR3 is built from 15 residues. The CDR3, as DNA: TGTGCCAGCTCCCCGTCGGGGCGTCTCAACTATGGCTACACCTTC. This encodes CASSPSGRLNYGYTF.

This clonotype came up a few times. V and J are TRBV6-5 and TRBJ1-6, with 7 bases matching TRBD1. CDR3 size: 13 residues. The germline V gene has CDR1 MNHEY and CDR2 SVGAGI. Trimming took 5 bases from V and 10 from J; bases not matched to a gene: 5. DNA for the CDR3: TGTGCCAGCAGTGACAGGGTCGGATCACCCCTCCACTTT. Residues: CASSDRVGSPLHF.

This clonotype was found a few times. The rearrangement joins TRBV12-3 or TRBV12-4 to TRBJ1-2; the match to TRBD1 covers 7 bases. After removal of 7 bases from V and 3 bases from J, the junction contained 8 bases not matched to a gene. This CDR3 comprises 14 residues. The CDR3 DNA sequence: TGTGCCAGCACCAATGAGGGACAGTACTATGGCTACACCTTC. Translating it yields CASTNEGQYYGYTF.

The chain joins TRBV7-2 to TRBJ2-1; 9 positions match TRBD1. Trimming cost V 4 bases and J 9 bases; bases outside gene matches: 10. The CDR3 is 15 amino acids. Germline lookup yields CDR1 SGHTA and CDR2 FQGNSA. The CDR3 nucleotides read TGTGCCAGCAGCTACCCGGGACAGGGAGCGGCTGAGCAGTTCTTC. The encoded protein is CASSYPGQGAAEQFF.

The rearrangement links TRBV12-3 or TRBV12-4 to TRBJ1-1; 7 nucleotides agree with TRBD1. J gave up 2 bases and V 10 bases, and 19 bases lay outside the gene matches. CDR3 length: 17 residues. For the CDR3, the DNA is TGTGCCACCTTTGCCTCTTACACAGGGGCACAAAACACTGAAGCTTTCTTT. It codes for CATFASYTGAQNTEAFF.